Detailed here is one T cell receptor beta chain. The data are from a study of blood T cell repertoires in COVID-19. Overall study: COVID-19 samples, acute and convalescent, were from the United States, Italy and Spain. Nucleic acid was either cDNA or gDNA, and it came from T cells, B-cell-depleted T cells, or PBMCs.

Germline V lookup: CDR1 SGHNT, CDR2 YENEEA. V gave up 4 bases and J gave up 10 bases; unmatched junction bases: 7. CDR3 size: 13 residues. TCRdb's copy holds only in-frame clones and misses some; the assay was immunoSEQ multiplex PCR. This sample has roughly 50,000 clones, with about 90% found just once. The sequenced sample consisted of peripheral blood. This TCR came from a man aged 45-65 years with active COVID-19. The J gene is TRBJ2-1, the V gene TRBV11-3, with 7 bases identical to TRBD1. The CDR3 DNA sequence: TGTGCCAGCAGCTCCGGACAGGTTAGAGAGCAGTTCTTC. This translates into CASSSGQVREQFF.